This entry lists 24 T cell receptor beta chains sequenced from one sample in a study of OX40 agonist ivuxolimab in advanced cancers. Profiled with immunoSEQ multiplex PCR; TCRdb holds only in-frame clones, not every one. The data show tens of thousands of clones, roughly 88% seen once. The sample consisted of CD4+ or CD8+ T cells sorted from blood, taken in a trial of the OX40 agonist ivuxolimab. The origin of the receptors is an adult with an advanced solid tumor such as melanoma, head and neck, liver or kidney cancer.

V usage is TRBV30 and J usage is TRBJ1-6, with D possibly being TRBD1 (6 bases). The CDR3 is 14 residues long. CDR1 is GTSNPN, CDR2 SVGIG, per germline (reference sequence). Trimming removed 0 bases from V and 9 bases from J, with 12 bases in between. The CDR3, as DNA: TGTGCCTGGAGTGTACGACAGGAGGGTTCACCCCTCCACTTT. This gives the protein CAWSVRQEGSPLHF.

The chain uses TRBV5-1 and TRBJ2-4, with no clear D. The CDR3 is 12 amino acids. Germline assignment: CDR1 SGHRS and CDR2 YFSETQ. The V and J ends lost 5 bases and 6 bases respectively, with 9 bases between them. The CDR3 is CASSQDRNIQYF. The CDR3 region has the DNA TGCGCCAGCAGTCAGGATCGAAACATTCAGTACTTC.

The chain couples TRBV4-2 to TRBJ2-5; D is unresolved. Trimming left V 4 bases short and J 2 bases short, with 8 bases between. CDR3 size: 13 residues. CDR1 and CDR2 (germline): LGHNA, YNFKEQ. The CDR3 is CASSRGPQETQYF. In DNA, the CDR3 is TGTGCCAGCAGCCGTGGACCACAAGAGACCCAGTACTTC.

The V call is TRBV10-3, the J call TRBJ1-1; D might be TRBD1 (5 bases). The germline gives CDR1 ENHRY, CDR2 SYGVKD. V was cut by 6 bases and J by 5 bases, with 16 bases left in between. This CDR3 has 14 amino acids. In DNA, the CDR3 is TGTGCCATCAGCTCACAGGTACCGGGGACTGAAGCTTTCTTT. Translated: CAISSQVPGTEAFF.

This clone was seen just once. The chain links TRBV7-2 to TRBJ2-5; 7 bases align to TRBD2. CDR1 and CDR2 from the germline V gene are SGHTA and FQGNSA. The CDR3 totals 16 residues. Unmatched junction bases numbered 13, after V lost 4 bases and J lost 5 bases. CDR3 region: CASSSTLAGVWETQYF. CDR3 DNA: TGTGCCAGCAGCTCAACTCTTGCGGGAGTATGGGAGACCCAGTACTTC.

The chain couples TRBV7-2 to TRBJ2-3; weak D call: TRBD1 (5 bases). CDR1 is SGHTA and CDR2 is FQGNSA in the germline V gene. Trimming stripped 5 bases from V and 7 bases from J, with 16 bases between. The CDR3 has 14 residues. The CDR3 DNA is TGTGCCAGCAGCACCGCCGTAGGGGAATATACGCAGTATTTT. Protein: CASSTAVGEYTQYF.

CDR3 residues: CASSPERASTDTQYF. CDR3 nucleotide sequence: TGTGCCAGCAGCCCCGAGCGGGCTAGCACAGATACGCAGTATTTT. The V gene is TRBV6-6, the J gene TRBJ2-3; weak D call: TRBD2 (6 bases). Per germline, CDR1 MNHNY and CDR2 SVGAGI (reference sequence). The length of the CDR3 is 15 residues. Trimming left V 6 bases short and J 0 bases short, with 13 bases between.

This sequence joins TRBV28 and TRBJ2-7, with a tentative D call TRBD2 (6 bases). This CDR3 has 12 residues. Per germline, CDR1 MDHEN and CDR2 SYDVKM. V was trimmed by 8 bases and J by 5 bases, leaving 13 bases between them. CDR3 protein: CASEGSGDEQYF. The CDR3 DNA reads TGTGCCAGCGAGGGGTCGGGGGACGAGCAGTACTTC.

The chain carries TRBV19 and TRBJ2-2, with 8 bases that match TRBD2. CDR3 length: 16 amino acids. V dropped 1 base and J dropped 4; count of bases not matched to a gene: 5. Per germline, CDR1 LNHDA and CDR2 SQIVND (reference sequence). The CDR3 loop reads CASSIAWREATGELFF. The CDR3 DNA reads TGTGCCAGTAGTATAGCTTGGCGGGAGGCCACCGGGGAGCTGTTTTTT. Based on the CDR3 plus reference TRBV19 and TRBJ2-2, the full variable domain is DGGITQSPKYLFRKEGQNVTLSCEQNLNHDAMYWYRQDPGQGLRLIYYSQIVNDFQKGDIAEGYSVSREKKESFPLTVTSAQKNPTAFYLCASSIAWREATGELFFGEGSRLTVL.

The chain has TRBV27 and TRBJ2-5, with 7 bases matching TRBD1. The CDR3 has 15 residues. The V gene's germline CDR1 is MNHEY and CDR2 SMNVEV (reference sequence). J was trimmed by 5 bases and V by 1 base; bases with no gene match: 7. CDR3 in amino acids: CASSLWTGARETQYF. The CDR3 nucleotides read TGTGCCAGCAGTTTATGGACAGGAGCTCGGGAGACCCAGTACTTC.

The CDR3: CASSVASGGNTGELFF. CDR3 DNA: TGTGCCAGCAGCGTAGCTAGCGGGGGGAACACCGGGGAGCTGTTTTTT. V gene TRBV9 combines with J gene TRBJ2-2; 10 bases fit TRBD2. The junction had 0 bases not matched to a gene; V was cut back by 0 bases and J by 1 base. In germline, CDR1 is SGDLS, CDR2 YYNGEE. CDR3 length: 16 amino acids. The full variable domain, its missing parts supplied by reference TRBV9 and TRBJ2-2, is DSGVTQTPKHLITATGQRVTLRCSPRSGDLSVYWYQQSLDQGLQFLIQYYNGEERAKGNILERFSAQQFPDLHSELNLSSLELGDSALYFCASSVASGGNTGELFFGEGSRLTVL.

The genes are TRBV14 and TRBJ2-4; no firm D call. Looked up from germline, CDR1 is SGHDN and CDR2 is FVKESK. The V end lost 2 bases, the J end lost 1 base, and 6 bases lay between the germline ends. CDR3 length: 14 amino acids. CDR3: CASSQLGAKNIQYF. In nucleotides, the CDR3 is TGTGCCAGCAGCCAACTGGGGGCCAAAAACATTCAGTACTTC. The full variable domain, its missing parts supplied by reference TRBV14 and TRBJ2-4, is EAGVTQFPSHSVIEKGQTVTLRCDPISGHDNLYWYRRVMGKEIKFLLHFVKESKQDESGMPNNRFLAERTGGTYSTLKVQPAELEDSGVYFCASSQLGAKNIQYFGAGTRLSVL.

This chain uses TRBV28 with TRBJ2-1; no firm D call. The CDR3 contains 14 residues. Germline V gives CDR1 MDHEN, CDR2 SYDVKM. The V and J ends lost 2 bases and 5 bases respectively, with 10 bases between them. The DNA for the CDR3 is TGTGCCAGCAGTTTAGTAGCCCCCAACAATGAGCAGTTCTTC. Protein sequence: CASSLVAPNNEQFF.

The chain couples TRBV9 to TRBJ2-3, with 8 bases fitting TRBD2. With V trimmed by 5 bases and J by 0 bases, 2 bases remained unmatched. The CDR3 totals 14 residues. Looked up from germline, CDR1 is SGDLS and CDR2 is YYNGEE. The CDR3 loop is CASRREGSTDTQYF. The DNA for the CDR3 is TGTGCCAGCAGACGGGAGGGGAGCACAGATACGCAGTATTTT.

J is TRBJ2-7 and V is TRBV5-1; D is perhaps TRBD1 (5 bases). The germline V gene encodes CDR1 SGHRS and CDR2 YFSETQ. The V end lost 4 bases, the J end lost 0 bases, and 20 bases lay between the germline ends. The CDR3 totals 17 residues. CDR3 sequence: CASSQDPQGRNSYEQYF. CDR3 DNA: TGCGCCAGCAGCCAGGATCCTCAGGGCCGGAACTCCTACGAGCAGTACTTC.

V and J are TRBV5-4 and TRBJ2-5, with a possible D match to TRBD2 (5 bases). Trimming pared 3 bases from V and 2 bases from J, leaving 11 bases between. This CDR3 has 14 residues. Germline CDR1 reads SGHNT; CDR2 reads YYREEE (reference sequence). The CDR3 DNA follows: TGTGCCAGCAGCTCCACTAGGCTTCAAGAGACCCAGTACTTC. It translates to CASSSTRLQETQYF.

The rearrangement uses TRBV4-3 and TRBJ2-5, with 12 bases aligning to TRBD2. CDR3 length: 17 amino acids. Per the germline V gene, CDR1 is LGHNA and CDR2 is YSLEER. Trimming took 1 base from V and 5 from J; bases not matched to a gene: 8. CDR3 sequence: CASSQVLAGGRAETQYF. The CDR3, as DNA: TGCGCCAGCAGCCAAGTACTAGCGGGGGGACGGGCGGAGACCCAGTACTTC.

This chain uses TRBV4-2 with TRBJ1-5, with D uncertain. CDR1 is LGHNA, CDR2 YNFKEQ, per germline. V dropped 0 bases and J dropped 4 bases, with 7 bases sitting between them. The CDR3 length is 14 residues. The CDR3 DNA reads TGTGCCAGCAGCCAAGATTATGGAAATCAGCCCCAGCATTTT. Amino acid sequence: CASSQDYGNQPQHF.

J is TRBJ2-1 and V is TRBV7-3; D perhaps matches TRBD2 (6 bases). Germline loops: CDR1 SGHTA, CDR2 FQGTGA. Trimming cost V 3 bases and J 4 bases, with 13 bases left between them. CDR3 length: 15 residues. This CDR3 is CASSFRHGGYNEQFF. CDR3 sequence (DNA): TGTGCCAGCAGCTTCCGCCACGGGGGATACAATGAGCAGTTCTTC.

As DNA, the CDR3 is TGTGCCAGTAGTATCCGGGGCGAGGGGTATGGCTACACCTTC. It codes for CASSIRGEGYGYTF. The chain employs TRBV19 and TRBJ1-2, with a tentative D call TRBD1 (5 bases). Germline CDR1 reads LNHDA; CDR2 reads SQIVND (reference sequence). V gave up 3 bases and J gave up 5 bases, with 13 bases separating them. This CDR3 has 14 amino acids. Full variable domain (missing parts from reference TRBV19 and TRBJ1-2): DGGITQSPKYLFRKEGQNVTLSCEQNLNHDAMYWYRQDPGQGLRLIYYSQIVNDFQKGDIAEGYSVSREKKESFPLTVTSAQKNPTAFYLCASSIRGEGYGYTFGSGTRLTVV.

This chain links TRBV7-9 with TRBJ2-7; no definite D call. This CDR3 comprises 13 residues. The V gene lost 4 bases and the J gene lost 2 bases, with 9 bases spanning the gap. CDR1 SEHNR and CDR2 FQNEAQ come from the germline V gene (reference sequence). The CDR3 spells CASSSQRPYEQYF. CDR3 DNA sequence: TGTGCCAGCAGCTCCCAGCGCCCCTACGAGCAGTACTTC.

The chain recombines TRBV7-8 with TRBJ2-1; 8 bases line up with TRBD2. The CDR3 is made up of 20 amino acids. The trim removed 1 base at V and 0 bases at J, leaving 14 bases unmatched. The germline CDR1 and CDR2 sequences are SGHVS and FQNEAQ. The CDR3, as DNA: TGTGCCAGCAGCTTAGAACCGGGAGGGACTCGTAGGAGCTCCTACAATGAGCAGTTCTTC. This encodes CASSLEPGGTRRSSYNEQFF.

V and J are TRBV11-2 and TRBJ1-2; D unclear. Deletions cut 5 bases from V and 4 bases from J, with 11 bases between. This CDR3 comprises 13 residues. The V gene's germline CDR1 is SGHAT and CDR2 FQNNGV. CDR3 nucleotides: TGTGCCAGCAGCCCCGGAGTTTCCTATGGCTACACCTTC. Translation: CASSPGVSYGYTF. The entire variable domain, with the rest obtained from reference TRBV11-2 and TRBJ1-2, is as follows: EAGVAQSPRYKIIEKRQSVAFWCNPISGHATLYWYQQILGQGPKLLIQFQNNGVVDDSQLPKDRFSAERLKGVDSTLKIQPAKLEDSAVYLCASSPGVSYGYTFGSGTRLTVV.

Written as DNA, the CDR3 is TGCGCCAGCAGCCAAGAAAGGGGTCAGAGCAATCAGCCCCAGCATTTT. Its protein product is CASSQERGQSNQPQHF. The genes are TRBV4-3 and TRBJ1-5, with D perhaps matching TRBD1 (5 bases). CDR1 and CDR2 from the germline V gene are LGHNA and YSLEER. Deletions cut 0 bases from V and 1 base from J, with 10 bases between. This CDR3 spans 16 amino acids.